The 22 T cell receptor beta chains listed next were all sequenced from one sample in a study of cytomegalovirus exposure and HLA in healthy donors. 13 Jbeta primers and 60 Vbeta primers were used for the PCR. Assay: immunoSEQ multiplex PCR; the TCRdb copy retains only in-frame clones and omits some. The sample lists about 220,000 clones; 60% to 80% were seen once. Sample: PBMCs. All receptors derive from a woman in her thirties in good health and CMV-seronegative.

Only one count was recorded for this clone. This sequence joins TRBV29-1 and TRBJ1-2, with TRBD1 identical over 11 bases. V shed 3 bases and J 8 bases; nucleotides not matched to a gene: 14. The CDR3 is made up of 16 amino acids. CDR1 SQVTM and CDR2 ANQGSEA come from the germline V gene. The CDR3 here is CSVEFGTGGSFLGYTF. CDR3 sequence (DNA): TGCAGCGTTGAGTTTGGGACAGGGGGTAGTTTTTTGGGCTACACCTTC.

This chain links TRBV19 with TRBJ2-2, with 7 bases that match TRBD2. This CDR3 has 15 residues. The junction had 14 bases not matched to a gene; V was cut back by 9 bases and J by 7 bases. Germline V gene sequence: CDR1 LNHDA, CDR2 SQIVND (reference sequence). CDR3 protein: CASTSGGGRVGELFF. The CDR3 DNA is TGTGCCAGCACCTCGGGGGGAGGACGTGTCGGGGAGCTGTTTTTT.

The chain uses TRBV4-1 and TRBJ2-5; 8 bases fit TRBD2. Germline assignment: CDR1 MGHRA and CDR2 YSYEKL. The CDR3 loop spans 15 amino acids. V lost 4 bases, J lost 5 bases, and 9 bases stayed unmatched. In DNA form, the CDR3 reads TGCGCCAGCAGCCCGCTCCAGCGGGAGCAGGAGACCCAGTACTTC. It specifies CASSPLQREQETQYF.

This clone turned up a few times. V and J are TRBV10-3 and TRBJ2-7; weak D call: TRBD2 (5 bases). The CDR3 contains 12 residues. V lost 3 bases to trimming and J lost 5 bases, with 8 bases between them. The germline gives CDR1 ENHRY, CDR2 SYGVKD. The CDR3: CAISEAENEQYF. CDR3 nucleotide sequence: TGTGCCATCAGTGAAGCGGAAAACGAGCAGTACTTC.

The gene calls are TRBV9 and TRBJ1-5; 7 bases are a match to TRBD1. The germline V gene encodes CDR1 SGDLS and CDR2 YYNGEE. The CDR3 loop spans 17 amino acids. The V gene end was trimmed by 3 bases and the J gene end by 0 bases; junction bases not matched to a gene: 9. Written as DNA, the CDR3 is TGTGCCAGCAGCGCCGGAGGACAGGCCCATAGCAATCAGCCCCAGCATTTT. It yields the protein CASSAGGQAHSNQPQHF.

The CDR3: CASSLDRGQETQYF. CDR3 in DNA: TGTGCCAGCAGCCTGGACAGGGGGCAGGAGACCCAGTACTTC. The V and J genes are TRBV5-8 and TRBJ2-5, with 11 bases fitting TRBD1. Germline V gene lookup returns CDR1 SGHTS and CDR2 YDEGEE. Trimming at V came to 4 bases and at J to 5 bases, leaving 4 bases not matched to a gene. The CDR3 runs 14 residues.

The rearrangement links TRBV27 to TRBJ1-1; unclear D gene. Trimming took off 6 bases at V and 2 bases at J, with 4 bases between the two ends. This CDR3 has 11 residues. The germline V gene has CDR1 MNHEY and CDR2 SMNVEV (reference sequence). The DNA of the CDR3 is TGTGCCAGCAGGAGAAACACTGAAGCTTTCTTT. Translating it yields CASRRNTEAFF.

This clone was seen more than once but under ten times. The J gene is TRBJ1-4, the V gene TRBV27; D might be TRBD1 (5 bases). This CDR3 comprises 14 residues. Germline V lookup: CDR1 MNHEY, CDR2 SMNVEV (reference sequence). V lost 6 bases, J lost 8 bases, and 16 bases lay in between. CDR3 in DNA: TGTGCCAGCAGGGCCGGGGGTGATGGAGAAAAACTGTTTTTT. Translating gives CASRAGGDGEKLFF.

The V gene is TRBV5-6, the J gene TRBJ1-2; D is perhaps TRBD1 (6 bases). Trimming pared 8 bases from V and 7 bases from J, leaving 15 bases between. CDR3 size: 12 residues. The V gene's germline CDR1 is SGHDT and CDR2 YYEEEE. The CDR3 region is CASGLGAGGYTF. CDR3 nucleotide sequence: TGTGCCAGTGGATTGGGGGCAGGTGGCTACACCTTC.

V and J are TRBV2 and TRBJ1-1; 8 nucleotides line up with TRBD1. CDR3 length: 13 residues. CDR1 is SNHLY, CDR2 FYNNEI, per germline. The V and J ends lost 7 bases and 2 bases, in that order; junction bases with no gene match: 3. CDR3 bases: TGTGCCAGCATGGACAGGGAAAACACTGAAGCTTTCTTT. Translating gives CASMDRENTEAFF. Filled out from reference TRBV2 and TRBJ1-1, the complete variable domain reads EPEVTQTPSHQVTQMGQEVILRCVPISNHLYFYWYRQILGQKVEFLVSFYNNEISEKSEIFDDQFSVERPDGSNFTLKIRSTKLEDSAMYFCASMDRENTEAFFGQGTRLTVV.

Of note for this clone: The junction departs from germline at one end; a sequencing error may be responsible. The rearrangement joins TRBV7-9 to TRBJ1-5; no definite D call. Germline V CDR1 and CDR2: SEHNR, FQNEAQ (reference sequence). CDR3 length equals 15 residues. The CDR3 here is CSSSPTGEDNQPQHF. CDR3 coding DNA: TGTTCCAGCAGCCCGACGGGAGAGGACAATCAGCCCCAGCATTTT. The variable domain in full, completed from reference TRBV7-9 and TRBJ1-5, reads DTGVSQNPRHKITKRGQNVTFRCDPISEHNRLYWYRQTLGQGPEFLTYFQNEAQLEKSRLLSDRFSAERPKGSFSTLEIQRTEQGDSAMYLCSSSPTGEDNQPQHFGDGTRLSIL.

The sample holds a few counts of this clone. This sequence joins TRBV5-1 and TRBJ1-1, with D unresolved. Trimming removed 0 bases at V and 7 bases at J, with 7 bases between. Germline CDR1 is SGHRS and CDR2 is YFSETQ. CDR3 size: 12 residues. CDR3 sequence reads: CASSLANGEAFF. The CDR3 coding sequence is TGCGCCAGCAGCTTGGCCAACGGTGAAGCTTTCTTT.

This clone came up a few times. This sequence may be a read error, since a much larger clone differs from it by one base. The identical CDR3 is also encoded by other nucleotide sequences in the sample. The chain employs TRBV5-1 and TRBJ1-2; TRBD1 matches 9 bases. J lost 9 bases, V lost 1 base, and 13 bases had no gene match. The CDR3 loop spans 16 amino acids. Germline V gives CDR1 SGHRS, CDR2 YFSETQ. CDR3: CASSLRSTGGSFRYTF. CDR3 sequence (DNA): TGCGCCAGCAGCTTGCGGAGCACAGGGGGCTCGTTTCGCTACACCTTC.

The V and J genes are TRBV19 and TRBJ2-1; possibly TRBD2 for D (6 bases). V lost 1 base and J 9 bases, leaving 13 bases between the germline ends. This CDR3 region has 14 residues. Germline V gene lookup returns CDR1 LNHDA and CDR2 SQIVND (reference sequence). CDR3 region: CASSIGDSPTEQFF. In DNA, the CDR3 is TGTGCCAGTAGTATAGGGGACTCACCGACTGAGCAGTTCTTC.

The chain links TRBV6-5 to TRBJ2-7; 10 bases line up with TRBD2. The V gene end was trimmed by 6 bases and the J gene end by 0 bases; junction bases not matched to a gene: 5. The CDR3 length is 15 residues. The germline CDR1 and CDR2 sequences are MNHEY and SVGAGI. The CDR3 is CASRLAGESSYEQYF. Written as DNA, the CDR3 is TGTGCCAGCAGGCTAGCGGGAGAGAGCTCCTACGAGCAGTACTTC.

The chain carries TRBV15 and TRBJ2-2, with TRBD1 matching 9 bases. The CDR3 has 16 amino acids. V dropped 0 bases and J dropped 4; count of bases not matched to a gene: 3. Germline lookup yields CDR1 LNHNV and CDR2 YYDKDF (reference sequence). The CDR3 spells CATSRESGQGTGELFF. The CDR3 DNA is TGTGCCACCAGCAGAGAGTCGGGACAGGGCACCGGGGAGCTGTTTTTT.

This clone came up a few times. The chain uses TRBV6-4 and TRBJ2-3; 7 bases match TRBD2. Germline trimming cut 4 bases from V and 3 bases from J; bases unmatched to any gene: 1. The CDR3 extends over 13 amino acids. Germline V CDR1 and CDR2: MRHNA, SNTAGT. The CDR3 sequence is CASSVSGTDTQYF. The DNA for the CDR3 is TGTGCCAGCAGTGTTAGCGGGACAGATACGCAGTATTTT.

The chain uses TRBV10-3 and TRBJ1-5; 7 bases fit TRBD1. Unmatched junction bases numbered 4, after V lost 3 bases and J lost 5 bases. There are 14 residues in the CDR3. CDR1 and CDR2 from the germline V gene are ENHRY and SYGVKD. The CDR3 protein is CAISDLGGDQPQHF. The CDR3 nucleotides are TGTGCCATCAGTGATTTAGGGGGCGATCAGCCCCAGCATTTT.

The chain joins TRBV6-5 to TRBJ1-1; no clear D gene. This CDR3 has 15 residues. V dropped 0 bases and J dropped 4 bases, with 12 bases sitting between them. Germline V gene lookup returns CDR1 MNHEY and CDR2 SVGAGI. CDR3 sequence reads: CASSYSTVSGTEAFF. DNA of the CDR3: TGTGCCAGCAGTTACTCGACGGTCTCGGGCACTGAAGCTTTCTTT.

V gene TRBV2 combines with J gene TRBJ2-5; 13 bases match TRBD2. The CDR3 extends over 15 amino acids. J gave up 4 bases and V 4 bases, and 3 bases lay outside the gene matches. CDR1 and CDR2 (germline): SNHLY, FYNNEI. In DNA form, the CDR3 reads TGTGCCAGCAGTGTAGGGACTAGCGGGGCAGAGACCCAGTACTTC. Translation gives CASSVGTSGAETQYF. The complete variable domain, with remaining parts taken from reference TRBV2 and TRBJ2-5, reads EPEVTQTPSHQVTQMGQEVILRCVPISNHLYFYWYRQILGQKVEFLVSFYNNEISEKSEIFDDQFSVERPDGSNFTLKIRSTKLEDSAMYFCASSVGTSGAETQYFGPGTRLLVL.

The chain recombines TRBV30 with TRBJ1-1; D is uncertain. The CDR3 contains 13 residues. Germline-derived CDR1 and CDR2 are GTSNPN and SVGIG (reference sequence). Trimming stripped 3 bases from V and 1 base from J, with 9 bases between. The CDR3 spells CAWSLAPNTEAFF. For the CDR3, the DNA is TGTGCCTGGAGCTTGGCCCCGAACACTGAAGCTTTCTTT.

V gene TRBV5-8 combines with J gene TRBJ1-2; D remains ambiguous. Germline V gives CDR1 SGHTS, CDR2 YDEGEE. This CDR3 has 15 amino acids. The V end was cut by 4 bases, the J end by 4 bases, with 17 bases between. The CDR3 nucleotides read TGTGCCAGCAGCCGAATCCCCAGGAATCCCTATGGCTACACCTTC. Protein sequence: CASSRIPRNPYGYTF.